Shown below are 5 T cell receptor beta chains from a single sample sequenced in a study of T cells in Graves' hyperthyroidism and ophthalmopathy. Amplified regions were TCR beta CDR3 sequences from RNA transcripts. The HTBI primer set drove a first-round RT-PCR of the TCR CDR3. Each CDR3 protein is one row after TCRdb ran MiXCR on the multiplex PCR reads. The sample yields about 570,000 distinct CDR3 sequences, about 45% seen once. Sequenced material: peripheral blood or thyroid tissue (not recorded which). All receptors come from an adult woman with Graves' disease, either hyperthyroidism or ophthalmopathy (not recorded which).

This clonotype was recorded a few times. V is TRBV10-2 and J is TRBJ1-2; D remains unclear. The V gene lost 7 bases and the J gene lost 8 bases, with 11 bases spanning the gap. Germline assignment: CDR1 WSHSY and CDR2 SAAADI. This CDR3 has 11 residues. CDR3 sequence: CASKAVRGYTF. In nucleotides, the CDR3 is TGCGCCAGCAAGGCCGTGCGAGGCTACACCTTC.

This clonotype occurred many times. The gene calls are TRBV7-6 and TRBJ2-7, with a tentative D call TRBD2 (7 bases). Germline values: CDR1 SGHVS, CDR2 FNYEAQ. Trimming removed 3 bases at V and 5 bases at J, with 17 bases between. This CDR3 is 15 amino acids long. The CDR3 DNA follows: TGTGCCAGCAGCTTTGGATGGGGGGGCACCGACGAGCAGTACTTC. It codes for CASSFGWGGTDEQYF.

This rearrangement joins TRBV5-4 to TRBJ2-5; 8 positions match TRBD2. Germline V gene sequence: CDR1 SGHNT, CDR2 YYREEE (reference sequence). The CDR3 is made up of 12 amino acids. Trimming at V came to 9 bases and at J to 4 bases, leaving 5 bases not matched to a gene. CDR3 region: CATRLAGETQYF. The CDR3 region has the DNA TGTGCCACCCGGCTAGCGGGAGAGACCCAGTACTTC.

The chain recombines TRBV7-2 with TRBJ1-1; 9 nucleotides line up with TRBD1. CDR3 length equals 14 residues. Germline lookup yields CDR1 SGHTA and CDR2 FQGNSA. After removal of 2 bases from V and 14 bases from J, the junction contained 12 bases not matched to a gene. The CDR3 bases are TGTGCCAGCAGCTTACGACAGGGGGGCGGCTACACCTTCTTT. Translated, it gives CASSLRQGGGYTFF. The variable domain in full, completed from reference TRBV7-2 and TRBJ1-1, reads GAGVSQSPSNKVTEKGKDVELRCDPISGHTALYWYRQSLGQGLEFLIYFQGNSAPDKSGLPSDRFSAERTGGSVSTLTIQRTQQEDSAVYLCASSLRQGGGYTFFGQGTRLTVV.

This clonotype has just a few counts. The chain combines TRBV2 with TRBJ1-2, with TRBD1 matching over 9 bases. CDR1 and CDR2 from the germline V gene are SNHLY and FYNNEI. V dropped 5 bases and J dropped 8; count of bases not matched to a gene: 3. The CDR3 has 12 residues. The CDR3 DNA reads TGTGCCAGCAGTTGGACAGGGGTCGGCTACACCTTC. The encoded protein is CASSWTGVGYTF.